Listed below are T cell receptor beta chains from one sample, sequenced in a study of OX40 agonist ivuxolimab in advanced cancers. Libraries were prepared by immunoSEQ multiplex PCR; TCRdb keeps only in-frame clonotypes and omits some of them. The table records approximately 62,000 clones, nearly 90% of them present only once. This sample comprised CD4+ or CD8+ T cells sorted from blood, obtained in a trial of the OX40 agonist ivuxolimab. Source of these receptors: an adult with an advanced solid tumor such as melanoma, head and neck, liver or kidney cancer. CDR3s include the opening cysteine and the closing phenylalanine or tryptophan. A D gene is named only where the DNA matches it firmly. Only part of the rows carry a size: once, few, many, or a class if the clone is expanded.

.	TRBV6-5	.	TRBJ1-4	CASSLSGATNEKLFF	TGTGCCAGCAGCCTCTCAGGGGCAACTAATGAAAAACTGTTTTTT
.	TRBV27	few	TRBJ1-2	CASRGILHYGYTF	TGTGCCAGCAGGGGTATCTTGCACTACGGCTACACCTTC
TRBD1	TRBV30	.	TRBJ2-7	CAWIPGGSYEQYF	TGTGCCTGGATCCCAGGGGGTTCCTACGAGCAGTACTTC
.	TRBV10-1	.	TRBJ1-1	CATDAPGKMNTEAFF	TGCGCCACCGACGCCCCCGGGAAAATGAACACTGAAGCTTTCTTT
.	TRBV11-2	.	TRBJ2-1	CASSLQVNSYNEQFF	TGTGCCAGCAGCTTACAGGTCAACTCCTACAATGAGCAGTTCTTC
TRBD2	TRBV7-8	.	TRBJ2-5	CASSSPNPGLGGETQYF	TGTGCCAGCAGCTCTCCTAATCCGGGACTAGGCGGGGAGACCCAGTACTTC
.	TRBV2	.	TRBJ1-2	CASSETFLRPGANYGYTF	TGTGCCAGCAGTGAAACGTTCCTTCGGCCGGGGGCTAACTATGGCTACACCTTC
TRBD2	TRBV7-2	.	TRBJ2-3	CASSVGGSTDTQYF	TGTGCCAGCAGCGTCGGGGGGAGTACAGATACGCAGTATTTT
.	TRBV9	.	TRBJ1-1	CASSGSPIGTTEAFF	TGTGCCAGCAGCGGTAGCCCGATAGGGACCACTGAAGCTTTCTTT
TRBD2	TRBV5-4	once	TRBJ2-1	CASSPGTSGYNEQFF	TGTGCCAGCAGTCCTGGGACTAGCGGTTACAATGAGCAGTTCTTC
.	TRBV5-4	once	TRBJ2-3	CASSRRDSSTDTQYF	TGTGCCAGCAGCCGGCGGGACTCTAGCACAGATACGCAGTATTTT
.	TRBV6-5	.	TRBJ1-3	CASKSGGSGNTIYF	TGTGCCAGCAAATCGGGGGGGTCTGGAAACACCATATATTTT
TRBD2	TRBV6-4	.	TRBJ2-5	CASSLRPGEGQETQYF	TGTGCCAGCAGTCTAAGACCGGGGGAGGGCCAAGAGACCCAGTACTTC
.	TRBV7-9	.	TRBJ2-7	CASSLTAYEQYF	TGTGCCAGCAGCTTGACAGCTTACGAGCAGTACTTC
.	TRBV9	few	TRBJ1-5	CASGGVSNQPQHF	TGTGCCAGCGGAGGGGTCAGCAATCAGCCCCAGCATTTT
.	TRBV15	few	TRBJ1-3	CATSRGGAAGNTIYF	TGTGCCACCAGCAGAGGGGGAGCGGCTGGAAACACCATATATTTT
TRBD2	TRBV5-1	.	TRBJ2-1	CASSLEGLAGYNEQFF	TGCGCCAGCAGCTTGGAGGGACTAGCGGGTTACAATGAGCAGTTCTTC
.	TRBV2	.	TRBJ2-1	CASRTGTNNEQFF	TGTGCCAGCAGAACCGGGACCAACAATGAGCAGTTCTTC
.	TRBV7-2	.	TRBJ2-2	CASRRSRDTGELFF	TGTGCCAGCAGACGTAGCAGGGACACCGGGGAGCTGTTTTTT
TRBD2	TRBV13	.	TRBJ2-7	CASQTSGSYEQYF	TGTGCCAGCCAGACTAGCGGCTCCTACGAGCAGTACTTC
.	TRBV6-1	.	TRBJ2-1	CASRNSASSYNEQFF	TGTGCCAGCAGAAACTCTGCAAGCTCCTACAATGAGCAGTTCTTC
.	TRBV5-6	few	TRBJ1-5	CASSLEGGGNRNQPQHF	TGTGCCAGCAGCTTGGAAGGCGGGGGGAATCGCAATCAGCCCCAGCATTTT
TRBD1	TRBV30	.	TRBJ2-7	CAWSVGTGGYEQYF	TGTGCCTGGAGTGTTGGGACAGGGGGCTACGAGCAGTACTTC
.	TRBV14	.	TRBJ2-5	CASSQDTIQETQYF	TGTGCCAGCAGCCAAGATACCATACAAGAGACCCAGTACTTC
.	TRBV6-4	.	TRBJ1-2	CASSDSTSGYTF	TGTGCCAGCAGTGACTCGACATCTGGCTACACCTTC
.	TRBV18	.	TRBJ2-7	CASSPVASGTSAVEQYF	TGTGCCAGCTCACCAGTAGCTTCCGGGACTTCCGCCGTGGAGCAGTACTTC
.	TRBV4-3	.	TRBJ2-3	CASSQGRMDTQYF	TGCGCCAGCAGCCAAGGTCGGATGGATACGCAGTATTTT
TRBD2	TRBV5-1	.	TRBJ2-3	CASSIGLAVSTDTQYF	TGCGCCAGCAGCATCGGACTAGCGGTTAGCACAGATACGCAGTATTTT
.	TRBV9	few	TRBJ1-5	CASSLTGKGTPQHF	TGTGCCAGCAGCTTGACAGGAAAAGGGACGCCCCAGCATTTT
TRBD2	TRBV5-1	.	TRBJ2-2	CASSSGTSGGIGELFF	TGCGCCAGCAGCTCAGGGACTAGCGGGGGAATCGGGGAGCTGTTTTTT
.	TRBV19	.	TRBJ1-2	CASSAISGYTF	TGTGCCAGTAGTGCGATCTCAGGCTACACCTTC
.	TRBV19	.	TRBJ2-2	CASSLLRGSSTGELLF	TGTGCCAGTAGTCTTTTAAGGGGGTCTTCCACCGGGGAGCTGCTTTTT
.	TRBV7-2	.	TRBJ2-6	CASSLYGNGANVLTF	TGTGCCAGCAGCTTGTACGGGAACGGGGCCAACGTCCTGACTTTC
.	TRBV20-1	once	TRBJ2-1	CSASGRNEQFF	TGCAGTGCTTCGGGTCGCAATGAGCAGTTCTTC
.	TRBV7-6	.	TRBJ1-3	CASNPPRRPSGNTIYF	TGTGCCAGCAACCCTCCCCGCAGGCCATCTGGAAACACCATATATTTT
.	TRBV10-3	.	TRBJ2-5	CAISETLETQYF	TGTGCCATCAGTGAGACATTGGAGACCCAGTACTTC
TRBD2	TRBV28	.	TRBJ2-1	CARLNRDYGYNEQFF	TGTGCCAGACTGAACCGGGACTACGGATACAATGAGCAGTTCTTC
TRBD1	TRBV7-9	.	TRBJ2-3	CASSSTRTGLVAHTDTQYF	TGTGCCAGCAGCTCAACTCGGACAGGTCTAGTCGCGCACACAGATACGCAGTATTTT
TRBD1	TRBV5-6	.	TRBJ1-2	CASRLTGGLDGYTF	TGTGCCAGCAGACTGACAGGGGGATTGGATGGCTACACCTTC
.	TRBV11-3	once	TRBJ2-3	CASSSGTDTQYF	TGTGCCAGCAGCTCAGGCACAGATACGCAGTATTTT
.	TRBV28	.	TRBJ1-5	CASQIGNQPQHF	TGTGCCAGCCAGATCGGCAATCAGCCCCAGCATTTT
.	TRBV6-1	.	TRBJ1-5	CASSFDQGRQPQHF	TGTGCCAGCAGTTTTGATCAGGGGCGACAGCCCCAGCATTTT
.	TRBV13	.	TRBJ2-2	CASSLPGTSDSGELFF	TGTGCCAGCAGCTTACCCGGGACGTCGGACTCCGGGGAGCTGTTTTTT
TRBD1	TRBV27	.	TRBJ2-2	CASSSGTGGGELFF	TGTGCCAGCAGTTCCGGGACAGGAGGCGGGGAGCTGTTTTTT
TRBD1	TRBV5-1	.	TRBJ1-1	CASSPGTGVLIPRDMEAFF	TGCGCCAGCAGTCCCGGGACAGGGGTTCTAATACCCCGAGACATGGAAGCTTTCTTT
.	TRBV2	.	TRBJ2-1	CASRQDGSNEQFF	TGTGCCAGCAGGCAGGACGGTTCCAATGAGCAGTTCTTC
.	TRBV10-3	.	TRBJ1-4	CAISESGTEKKLFF	TGTGCCATCAGTGAATCAGGCACGGAGAAAAAACTGTTTTTT
.	TRBV28	.	TRBJ2-7	CASSLSAPQGYEQYF	TGTGCCAGCAGTTTATCCGCCCCTCAGGGGTACGAGCAGTACTTC
.	TRBV2	.	TRBJ2-3	CASATTDTQYF	TGTGCCAGTGCCACGACAGATACGCAGTATTTT
.	TRBV6-1	.	TRBJ2-2	CASGEAGRSTGELFF	TGTGCCAGCGGGGAGGCAGGGAGGAGCACCGGGGAGCTGTTTTTT
TRBD2	TRBV27	.	TRBJ2-7	CASSLSRTSYEQYF	TGTGCCAGCAGTTTAAGTCGGACTAGCTACGAGCAGTACTTC
.	TRBV5-8	few	TRBJ1-1	CASSVRVNTEAFF	TGTGCCAGCAGCGTTCGGGTGAACACTGAAGCTTTCTTT
TRBD1	TRBV30	.	TRBJ1-5	CAWRGQGGQPQHF	TGTGCCTGGAGGGGACAGGGCGGACAGCCCCAGCATTTT
.	TRBV19	.	TRBJ1-4	CASSTMFEKLFF	TGTGCCAGTAGTACCATGTTTGAAAAACTGTTTTTT
TRBD1	TRBV19	.	TRBJ2-5	CASRAFTGEETQYF	TGTGCCAGTAGAGCCTTCACAGGGGAAGAGACCCAGTACTTC
.	TRBV6-1	few	TRBJ2-7	CASSLGPGTNEQYF	TGTGCCAGCTCCTTAGGGCCTGGGACCAACGAGCAGTACTTC
.	TRBV28	.	TRBJ2-7	CASRETPDYEQYF	TGTGCCAGCAGGGAGACCCCAGACTACGAGCAGTACTTC
.	TRBV6-8	.	TRBJ2-7	CASSYSNHRGPTESSYEQYF	TGTGCCAGCAGTTACTCGAACCACCGGGGCCCAACTGAAAGCTCCTACGAGCAGTACTTC